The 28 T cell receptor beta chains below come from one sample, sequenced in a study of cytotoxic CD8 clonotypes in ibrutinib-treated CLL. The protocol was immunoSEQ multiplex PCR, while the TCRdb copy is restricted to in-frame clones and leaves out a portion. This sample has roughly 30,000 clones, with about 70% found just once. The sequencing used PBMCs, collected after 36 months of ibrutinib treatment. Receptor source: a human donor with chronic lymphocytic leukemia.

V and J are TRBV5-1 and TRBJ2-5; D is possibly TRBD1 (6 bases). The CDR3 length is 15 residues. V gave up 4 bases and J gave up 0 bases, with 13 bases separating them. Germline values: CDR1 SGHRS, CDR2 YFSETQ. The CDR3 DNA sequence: TGCGCCAGCAGCAATGGACAGAACTACCAAGAGACCCAGTACTTC. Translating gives CASSNGQNYQETQYF.

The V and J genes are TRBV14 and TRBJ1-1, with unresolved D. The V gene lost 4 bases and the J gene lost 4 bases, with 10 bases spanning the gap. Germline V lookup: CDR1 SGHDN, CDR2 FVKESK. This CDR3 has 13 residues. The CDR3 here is CASSLVGLTEAFF. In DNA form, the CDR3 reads TGTGCCAGCAGCCTCGTAGGGCTCACTGAAGCTTTCTTT.

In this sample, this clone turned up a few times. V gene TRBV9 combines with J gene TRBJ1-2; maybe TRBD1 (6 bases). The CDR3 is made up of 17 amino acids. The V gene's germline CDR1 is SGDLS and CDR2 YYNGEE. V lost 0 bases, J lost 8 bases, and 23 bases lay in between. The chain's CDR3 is CASSVEGSSAQGVGYTF. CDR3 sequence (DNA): TGTGCCAGCAGCGTAGAAGGGTCGAGCGCACAGGGTGTGGGCTACACCTTC.

CDR3 protein: CASSRPWGRIGEKLFF. The CDR3 nucleotides read TGCGCCAGCAGCCGGCCTTGGGGGCGGATTGGTGAAAAACTGTTTTTT. This sequence joins TRBV4-1 and TRBJ1-4; maybe TRBD1 (6 bases). In germline, CDR1 is MGHRA, CDR2 YSYEKL. V was cut by 4 bases and J by 7 bases, with 19 bases left in between. The CDR3 extends over 16 amino acids.

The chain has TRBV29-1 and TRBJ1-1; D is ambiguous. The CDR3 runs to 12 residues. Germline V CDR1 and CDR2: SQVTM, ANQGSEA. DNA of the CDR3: TGCACATTTAGAAGGGTGAACACTGAAGCTTTCTTT. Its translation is CTFRRVNTEAFF.

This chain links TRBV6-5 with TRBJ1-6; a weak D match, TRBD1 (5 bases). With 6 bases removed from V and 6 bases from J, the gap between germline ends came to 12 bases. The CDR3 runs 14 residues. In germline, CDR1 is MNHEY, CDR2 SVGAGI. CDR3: CASRGWGGNSPLHF. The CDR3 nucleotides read TGTGCCAGCAGGGGTTGGGGCGGTAATTCACCCCTCCACTTT.

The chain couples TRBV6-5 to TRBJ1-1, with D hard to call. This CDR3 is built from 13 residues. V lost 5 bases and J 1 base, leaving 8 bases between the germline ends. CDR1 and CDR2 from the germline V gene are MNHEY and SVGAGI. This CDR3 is CASSPSTNTEAFF. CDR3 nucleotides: TGTGCCAGCAGTCCCTCCACGAACACTGAAGCTTTCTTT.

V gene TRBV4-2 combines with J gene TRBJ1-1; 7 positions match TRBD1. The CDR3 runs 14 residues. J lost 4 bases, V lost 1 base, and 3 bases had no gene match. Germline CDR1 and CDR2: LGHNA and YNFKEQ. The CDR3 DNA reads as TGTGCCAGCAGCCAAGTTTCAGGGGGCACTGAAGCTTTCTTT. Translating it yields CASSQVSGGTEAFF.

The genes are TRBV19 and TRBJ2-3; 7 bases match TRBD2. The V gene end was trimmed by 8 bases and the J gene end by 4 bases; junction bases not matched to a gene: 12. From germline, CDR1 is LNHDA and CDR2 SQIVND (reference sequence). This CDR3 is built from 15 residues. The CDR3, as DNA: TGTGCCAGTGGAACCGCGGTTGGGAGGGCAGATACGCAGTATTTT. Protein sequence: CASGTAVGRADTQYF.

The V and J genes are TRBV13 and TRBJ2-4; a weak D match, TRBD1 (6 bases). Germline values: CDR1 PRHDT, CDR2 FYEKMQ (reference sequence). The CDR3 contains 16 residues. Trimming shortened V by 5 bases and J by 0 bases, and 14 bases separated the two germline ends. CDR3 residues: CASSRQDTVAKNIQYF. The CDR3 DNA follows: TGTGCCAGCAGCCGACAGGACACCGTAGCCAAAAACATTCAGTACTTC.

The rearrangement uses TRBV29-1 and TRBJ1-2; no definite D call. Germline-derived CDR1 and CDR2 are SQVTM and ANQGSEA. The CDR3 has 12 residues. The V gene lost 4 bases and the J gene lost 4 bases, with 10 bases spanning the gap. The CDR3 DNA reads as TGCAGCGTTGGGGAGGTGACCTATGGCTACACCTTC. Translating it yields CSVGEVTYGYTF.

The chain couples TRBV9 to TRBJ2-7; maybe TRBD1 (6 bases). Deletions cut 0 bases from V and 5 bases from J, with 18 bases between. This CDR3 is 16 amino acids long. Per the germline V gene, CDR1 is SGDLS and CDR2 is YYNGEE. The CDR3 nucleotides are TGTGCCAGCAGCGTAGCTAACGGACAGCCGGTGCACGAGCAGTACTTC. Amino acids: CASSVANGQPVHEQYF.

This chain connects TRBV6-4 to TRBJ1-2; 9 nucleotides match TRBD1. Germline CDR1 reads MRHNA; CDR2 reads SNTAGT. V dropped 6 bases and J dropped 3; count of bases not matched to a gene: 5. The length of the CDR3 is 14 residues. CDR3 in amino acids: CASSSTGGDYGYTF. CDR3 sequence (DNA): TGTGCCAGCAGCTCGACAGGGGGGGACTATGGCTACACCTTC.

CDR3 protein: CSARTANTEAFF. In nucleotides, the CDR3 is TGCAGCGCACGGACAGCGAACACTGAAGCTTTCTTT. This chain connects TRBV29-1 to TRBJ1-1; D is possibly TRBD1 (6 bases). Trimming pared 7 bases from V and 1 base from J, leaving 10 bases between. CDR3 length: 12 residues. Germline V gene data show CDR1 as SQVTM and CDR2 as ANQGSEA. Filled out from reference TRBV29-1 and TRBJ1-1, the complete variable domain reads SAVISQKPSRDICQRGTSLTIQCQVDSQVTMMFWYRQQPGQSLTLIATANQGSEATYESGFVIDKFPISRPNLTFSTLTVSNMSPEDSSIYLCSARTANTEAFFGQGTRLTVV.

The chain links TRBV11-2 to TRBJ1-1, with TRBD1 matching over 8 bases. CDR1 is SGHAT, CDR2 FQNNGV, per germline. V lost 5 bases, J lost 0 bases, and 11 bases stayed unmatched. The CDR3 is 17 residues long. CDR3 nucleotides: TGTGCCAGCAGCCCCGGGCGGTCAGGGGGCTTGAACACTGAAGCTTTCTTT. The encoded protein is CASSPGRSGGLNTEAFF.

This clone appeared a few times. CDR3 loop: CASSVQGQSYNEQFF. Here the CDR3 DNA reads TGTGCCAGCAGTGTACAGGGGCAGTCCTACAATGAGCAGTTCTTC. The chain combines TRBV2 with TRBJ2-1; TRBD1 matches at 7 bases. This CDR3 contains 15 residues. The V and J ends lost 4 bases and 1 base, in that order; junction bases with no gene match: 4. Germline V gene sequence: CDR1 SNHLY, CDR2 FYNNEI.

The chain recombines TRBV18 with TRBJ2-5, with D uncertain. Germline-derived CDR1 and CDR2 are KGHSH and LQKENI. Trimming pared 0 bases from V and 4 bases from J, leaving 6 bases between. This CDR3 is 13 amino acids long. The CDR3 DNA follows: TGTGCCAGCTCACCACCCGCGATAGAGACCCAGTACTTC. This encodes CASSPPAIETQYF.

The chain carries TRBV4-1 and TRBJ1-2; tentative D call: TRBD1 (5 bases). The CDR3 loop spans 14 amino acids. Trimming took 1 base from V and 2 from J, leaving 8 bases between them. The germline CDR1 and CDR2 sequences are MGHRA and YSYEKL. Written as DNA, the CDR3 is TGCGCCAGCAGCCAAGGTTCAGGGAACTATGGCTACACCTTC. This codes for CASSQGSGNYGYTF.

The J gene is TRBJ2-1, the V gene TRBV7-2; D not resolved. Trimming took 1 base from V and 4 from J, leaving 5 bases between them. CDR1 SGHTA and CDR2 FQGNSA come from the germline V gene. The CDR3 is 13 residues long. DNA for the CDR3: TGTGCCAGCAGCTTAGAGGTATACAATGAGCAGTTCTTC. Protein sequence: CASSLEVYNEQFF.

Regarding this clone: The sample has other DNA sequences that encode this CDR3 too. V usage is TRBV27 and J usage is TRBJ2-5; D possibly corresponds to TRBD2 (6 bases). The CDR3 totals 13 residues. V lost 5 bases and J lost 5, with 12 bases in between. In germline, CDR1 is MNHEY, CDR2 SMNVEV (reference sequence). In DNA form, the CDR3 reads TGTGCCAGCAGTCTGGGGCGGGACGAGACCCAGTACTTC. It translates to CASSLGRDETQYF.

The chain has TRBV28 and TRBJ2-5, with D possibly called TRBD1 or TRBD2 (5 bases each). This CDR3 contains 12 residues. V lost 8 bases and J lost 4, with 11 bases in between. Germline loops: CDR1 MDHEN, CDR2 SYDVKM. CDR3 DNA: TGTGCCAGCTGGGACCCGTTAGAGACCCAGTACTTC. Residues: CASWDPLETQYF.

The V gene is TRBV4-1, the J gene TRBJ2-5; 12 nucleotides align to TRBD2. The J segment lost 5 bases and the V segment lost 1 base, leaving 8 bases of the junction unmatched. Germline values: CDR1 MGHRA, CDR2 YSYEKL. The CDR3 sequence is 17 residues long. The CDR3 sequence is CASSQVPHLAGGETQYF. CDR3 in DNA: TGCGCCAGCAGCCAAGTACCCCATCTAGCGGGGGGGGAGACCCAGTACTTC.

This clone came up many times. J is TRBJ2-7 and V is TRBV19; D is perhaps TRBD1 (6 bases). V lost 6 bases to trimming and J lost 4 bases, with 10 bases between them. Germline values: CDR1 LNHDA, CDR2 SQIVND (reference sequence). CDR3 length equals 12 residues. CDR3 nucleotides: TGTGCCAGTAGCCCCCAGGGGTACGAGCAGTACTTC. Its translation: CASSPQGYEQYF.

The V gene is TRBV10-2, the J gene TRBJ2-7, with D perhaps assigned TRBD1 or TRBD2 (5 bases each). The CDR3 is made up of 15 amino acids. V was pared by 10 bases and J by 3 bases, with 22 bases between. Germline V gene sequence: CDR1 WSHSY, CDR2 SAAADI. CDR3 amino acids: CATRGTGPRFYEQYF. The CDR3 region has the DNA TGCGCCACGAGAGGGACGGGACCGCGCTTCTACGAGCAGTACTTC.

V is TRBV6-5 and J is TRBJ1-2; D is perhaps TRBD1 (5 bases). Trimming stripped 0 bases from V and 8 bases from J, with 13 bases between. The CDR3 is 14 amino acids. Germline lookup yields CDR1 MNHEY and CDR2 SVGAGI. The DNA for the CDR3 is TGTGCCAGCAGTTACTCGACAGCGAGTGACGGCTACACCTTC. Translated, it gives CASSYSTASDGYTF.

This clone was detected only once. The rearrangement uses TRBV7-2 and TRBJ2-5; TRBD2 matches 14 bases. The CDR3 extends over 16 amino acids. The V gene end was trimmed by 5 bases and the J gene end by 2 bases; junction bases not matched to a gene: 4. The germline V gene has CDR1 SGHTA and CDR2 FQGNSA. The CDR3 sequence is CASSLGLAGVQETQYF. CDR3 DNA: TGTGCCAGCAGCCTGGGACTAGCGGGGGTTCAAGAGACCCAGTACTTC.

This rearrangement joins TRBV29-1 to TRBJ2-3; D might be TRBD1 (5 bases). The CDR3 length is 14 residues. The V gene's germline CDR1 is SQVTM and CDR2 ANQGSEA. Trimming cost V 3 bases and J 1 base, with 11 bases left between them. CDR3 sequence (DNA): TGCAGCGTTGAGGCTTGGGGCCGCACAGATACGCAGTATTTT. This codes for CSVEAWGRTDTQYF.

The CDR3 loop is CASSLSGGIRYGYTF. CDR3 coding DNA: TGTGCCAGCAGTTTATCGGGGGGGATTAGATATGGCTACACCTTC. The chain couples TRBV27 to TRBJ1-2; D might be TRBD1 (5 bases). This CDR3 contains 15 residues. Germline V gene lookup returns CDR1 MNHEY and CDR2 SMNVEV (reference sequence). V dropped 0 bases and J dropped 5 bases, with 13 bases sitting between them.